In its sample, the clone carrying this T cell receptor (beta chain) was seen a few times. Its antigen is unknown. TCRdb processed the 5' RACE reads anew with MiXCR; each CDR3 protein has one entry. The table lists a few hundred thousand distinct CDR3 sequences, around 19% of them singletons. Deletions cut 1 base from V and 5 bases from J, with 4 bases between. Germline V gene data show CDR1 as SGHTA and CDR2 as FQGTGA. The CDR3 extends over 12 amino acids. The data belong to a study of CD8 T cells in ankylosing spondylitis. Study observations and caveats: The disease-linked clones had a CD8+ phenotype and low blood frequencies. Significant enrichment of disease-linked clones was reported in matched ankylosing spondylitis synovial fluid. Seemingly distinctive of ankylosing spondylitis blood was a TCR beta motif formed by eight highly homologous variants.

The sequencing input was blood, either unsorted or a sorted T cell fraction (not recorded which). This receptor was taken from a male donor with ankylosing spondylitis. The V gene is TRBV7-3, the J gene TRBJ2-3, with no clear D. This CDR3 reads CASSLIGDTQYF. The CDR3, as DNA: TGTGCCAGCAGCTTAATCGGAGATACGCAGTATTTT.